This T cell receptor beta chain was recorded in a study of blood T cell repertoires in COVID-19. At the level of the study: Samples came from the United States, Italy and Spain, spanning acute and convalescent COVID-19. The analysed material was cDNA or gDNA that came from T cells, B-cell-depleted T cells, or PBMCs.

Generated by immunoSEQ multiplex PCR, the TCRdb table keeps only in-frame clones and is missing some. The sample holds roughly 91,000 clones, 84% seen once. V shed 4 bases and J 4 bases; nucleotides not matched to a gene: 16. The CDR3 has 19 amino acids. Sequenced material: peripheral blood. This TCR came from a man aged 65 to 85 with active or convalescent COVID-19. The V and J genes are TRBV23-1 and TRBJ2-1, with 10 bases aligning to TRBD1. TRBV23-1 is an ORF, and what it does is uncertain. Here the CDR3 DNA reads TGCGCCAGCAGTCTTATACTTAGCACGGGACAGGGGAAATACAATGAGCAGTTCTTC. Translating gives CASSLILSTGQGKYNEQFF.